The rows below give T cell receptor beta chains drawn from one sample of a study of shared clonotypes between healthy human individuals. Profiling relied on immunoSEQ multiplex PCR, and the TCRdb table lists in-frame clones only, not all of them. This sample yields a few million clones, of which 85% to 95% are seen a single time; approximately 0.4% belongs to the top ten. Sequenced material: naive CD4+ T cells from PBMCs. Source of these receptors: a man between 18 and 29 years old in good health. Some clones in this sample may be carry-over from other donors' samples. The CDR3 runs from the conserved cysteine through the conserved F or W. D genes are given only for firm matches. The size field is filled for only some rows; it gives once, few, many or a size class.

j_gene: TRBJ2-7; d_gene: NA; v_gene: TRBV28; abundance: NA; CDR3aa: CASPPGGGGNGAREQYF; CDR3nt: TGTGCCAGCCCACCGGGGGGTGGGGGCAATGGGGCGAGGGAGCAGTACTTC
j_gene: TRBJ2-2; d_gene: NA; v_gene: TRBV29-1; abundance: NA; CDR3aa: CSVIFGTPNTGELFF; CDR3nt: TGCAGCGTTATCTTCGGGACACCGAACACCGGGGAGCTGTTTTTT
j_gene: TRBJ2-5; d_gene: NA; v_gene: TRBV30; abundance: NA; CDR3aa: CAWSVLNQETQYF; CDR3nt: TGTGCCTGGAGTGTACTTAATCAAGAGACCCAGTACTTC
j_gene: TRBJ2-7; d_gene: TRBD2; v_gene: TRBV18; abundance: few; CDR3aa: CASRGASGSYEQYF; CDR3nt: TGTGCCAGCCGCGGTGCTAGCGGGTCCTACGAGCAGTACTTC
j_gene: TRBJ2-7; d_gene: NA; v_gene: TRBV27; abundance: NA; CDR3aa: CASRDRTFYEQYF; CDR3nt: TGTGCCAGCAGGGATAGGACGTTCTACGAGCAGTACTTC
j_gene: TRBJ1-1; d_gene: TRBD1; v_gene: TRBV5-4; abundance: NA; CDR3aa: CASRPQGANTEAFF; CDR3nt: TGTGCCAGCAGACCCCAGGGGGCAAACACTGAAGCTTTCTTT
j_gene: TRBJ1-2; d_gene: NA; v_gene: TRBV2; abundance: once; CDR3aa: CASNDNYGYTF; CDR3nt: TGTGCCAGCAATGATAACTATGGCTACACCTTC
j_gene: TRBJ1-5; d_gene: NA; v_gene: TRBV27; abundance: few; CDR3aa: CASSFSGQPQHF; CDR3nt: TGTGCCAGCAGTTTCAGCGGTCAGCCCCAGCATTTT
j_gene: TRBJ2-7; d_gene: NA; v_gene: TRBV29-1; abundance: NA; CDR3aa: CSVVQVIGGEQYF; CDR3nt: TGCAGCGTTGTCCAGGTCATTGGAGGCGAGCAGTACTTC
j_gene: TRBJ2-5; d_gene: NA; v_gene: TRBV5-6; abundance: NA; CDR3aa: CASSLGQYQETQYF; CDR3nt: TGTGCCAGCAGCTTGGGCCAGTACCAAGAGACCCAGTACTTC
j_gene: TRBJ2-5; d_gene: NA; v_gene: TRBV5-8; abundance: NA; CDR3aa: CASRPQGRPQETQYF; CDR3nt: TGTGCCAGCAGGCCCCAAGGTCGGCCCCAAGAGACCCAGTACTTC
j_gene: TRBJ2-7; d_gene: TRBD1; v_gene: TRBV5-5; abundance: NA; CDR3aa: CASNKVPIAGTGTGEQYF; CDR3nt: TGTGCCAGCAACAAAGTACCTATAGCCGGGACAGGGACGGGGGAGCAGTACTTC
j_gene: TRBJ2-7; d_gene: TRBD1; v_gene: TRBV5-1; abundance: NA; CDR3aa: CASSPSGQGWYEQYF; CDR3nt: TGCGCCAGCAGCCCCTCGGGACAGGGTTGGTACGAGCAGTACTTC
j_gene: TRBJ2-7; d_gene: TRBD2; v_gene: TRBV7-2; abundance: NA; CDR3aa: CASRLTSGYSYEQYF; CDR3nt: TGTGCCAGCAGATTGACTAGCGGGTACTCCTACGAGCAGTACTTC
j_gene: TRBJ1-2; d_gene: NA; v_gene: TRBV28; abundance: NA; CDR3aa: CAGAGPYGYTF; CDR3nt: TGTGCCGGAGCGGGGCCCTATGGCTACACCTTC
j_gene: TRBJ2-1; d_gene: NA; v_gene: TRBV25-1; abundance: NA; CDR3aa: CASSAPLSSYNEQFF; CDR3nt: TGTGCCAGCAGTGCACCACTTAGCTCCTACAATGAGCAGTTCTTC
j_gene: TRBJ2-1; d_gene: TRBD2; v_gene: TRBV5-6; abundance: once; CDR3aa: CASSLRTSGRLNEQFF; CDR3nt: TGTGCCAGCAGCTTGCGAACTAGCGGGAGACTGAATGAGCAGTTCTTC
j_gene: TRBJ1-5; d_gene: NA; v_gene: TRBV6-1; abundance: NA; CDR3aa: CASSGPSPIRNQPQHF; CDR3nt: TGTGCCAGCAGTGGGCCCTCGCCGATCCGCAATCAGCCCCAGCATTTT
j_gene: TRBJ1-5; d_gene: NA; v_gene: TRBV19; abundance: NA; CDR3aa: CASSPGRTAGQGPQHF; CDR3nt: TGTGCCAGTAGTCCGGGCAGGACAGCAGGGCAGGGACCCCAGCATTTT
j_gene: TRBJ2-3; d_gene: NA; v_gene: TRBV29-1; abundance: NA; CDR3aa: CSATGQSTDTQYF; CDR3nt: TGCAGCGCAACCGGTCAAAGCACAGATACGCAGTATTTT
j_gene: TRBJ1-2; d_gene: NA; v_gene: TRBV28; abundance: once; CDR3aa: CASRPPTDAAYGYTF; CDR3nt: TGTGCCAGCAGACCGCCGACAGACGCCGCCTATGGCTACACCTTC
j_gene: TRBJ1-1; d_gene: NA; v_gene: TRBV5-1; abundance: few; CDR3aa: CASSLVRWDTEAFF; CDR3nt: TGCGCCAGCAGCTTGGTTCGGTGGGACACTGAAGCTTTCTTT
j_gene: TRBJ1-4; d_gene: NA; v_gene: TRBV6-5; abundance: NA; CDR3aa: CASRDSLTNEKLFF; CDR3nt: TGTGCCAGCAGGGACAGCTTAACTAATGAAAAACTGTTTTTT
j_gene: TRBJ1-2; d_gene: NA; v_gene: TRBV27; abundance: NA; CDR3aa: CASSFRASRGYTF; CDR3nt: TGTGCCAGCAGTTTTAGGGCGTCCAGGGGCTACACCTTC
j_gene: TRBJ1-4; d_gene: NA; v_gene: TRBV19; abundance: once; CDR3aa: CASSIGGRLNEKLFF; CDR3nt: TGTGCCAGTAGTATAGGGGGAAGATTGAACGAAAAACTGTTTTTT
j_gene: TRBJ2-7; d_gene: NA; v_gene: TRBV7-2; abundance: NA; CDR3aa: CASSLKVAGGSYEQYF; CDR3nt: TGTGCCAGCAGCTTAAAAGTAGCAGGGGGGTCCTACGAGCAGTACTTC